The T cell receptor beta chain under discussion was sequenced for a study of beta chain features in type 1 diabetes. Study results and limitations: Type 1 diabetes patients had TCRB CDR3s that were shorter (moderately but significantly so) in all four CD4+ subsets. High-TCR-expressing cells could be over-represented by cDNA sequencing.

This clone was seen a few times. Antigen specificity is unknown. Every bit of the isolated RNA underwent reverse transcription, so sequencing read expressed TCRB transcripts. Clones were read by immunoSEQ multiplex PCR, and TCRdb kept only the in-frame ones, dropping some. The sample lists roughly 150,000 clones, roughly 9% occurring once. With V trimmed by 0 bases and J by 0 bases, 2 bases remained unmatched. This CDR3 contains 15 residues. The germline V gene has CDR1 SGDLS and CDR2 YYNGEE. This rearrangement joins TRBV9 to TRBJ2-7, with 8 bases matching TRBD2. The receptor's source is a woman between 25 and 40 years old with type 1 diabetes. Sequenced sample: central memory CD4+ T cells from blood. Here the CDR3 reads CASSVESGSSYEQYF. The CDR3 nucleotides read TGTGCCAGCAGCGTAGAGAGCGGGAGCTCCTACGAGCAGTACTTC.